A single sample gave rise to the 21 T cell receptor beta chains below, sequenced in a study of cytomegalovirus exposure and HLA in healthy donors. Use of 60 Vbeta and 13 Jbeta primers characterized the PCR. Sequencing was performed with immunoSEQ multiplex PCR; in TCRdb, only in-frame clones are kept and a portion is missing. The sample includes about 160,000 clones, over 60% of them seen just once. The source material was PBMCs. The receptors were gathered from a young woman in good health and CMV-seronegative.

Concerning this clone itself: The same CDR3 also results from other DNA sequences found in this sample. The chain joins TRBV27 to TRBJ2-7, with D possibly being TRBD1 (5 bases). The germline gives CDR1 MNHEY, CDR2 SMNVEV (reference sequence). The CDR3 totals 15 residues. V lost 3 bases, J lost 1 base, and 13 bases lay in between. CDR3 protein: CASSLGQGGSYEQYF. Here the CDR3 DNA reads TGTGCCAGCAGTTTGGGGCAGGGTGGGTCCTACGAGCAGTACTTC.

The chain combines TRBV5-4 with TRBJ2-1, with D possibly TRBD2 on 6 matching bases. CDR1 is SGHNT and CDR2 is YYREEE in the germline V gene (reference sequence). The CDR3 sequence is 15 residues long. The V and J ends lost 4 bases and 4 bases respectively, with 15 bases between them. The CDR3 loop reads CASSTAGRRYNEQFF. The CDR3 bases are TGTGCCAGCAGCACGGCAGGGAGGAGGTACAATGAGCAGTTCTTC.

The chain is built from TRBV7-8 and TRBJ2-5; D is possibly TRBD2 (6 bases). Trimming cost V 3 bases and J 0 bases, with 20 bases left between them. The germline V gene has CDR1 SGHVS and CDR2 FQNEAQ. The CDR3 contains 18 residues. The DNA for the CDR3 is TGTGCCAGCAGCTTGGTTGAGAGGGGACTCCAGTACCAAGAGACCCAGTACTTC. Its translation is CASSLVERGLQYQETQYF.

This clone was recorded only once. This chain uses TRBV7-6 with TRBJ2-7; TRBD1 matches 8 bases. V trimming: 2 bases; J trimming: 2 bases; junction bases outside the gene matches: 2. CDR3 size: 14 residues. Per germline, CDR1 SGHVS and CDR2 FNYEAQ. CDR3 amino acids: CASSLQGAAYEQYF. The CDR3 DNA sequence: TGTGCCAGCAGCTTACAGGGGGCGGCCTACGAGCAGTACTTC.

The V call is TRBV7-9, the J call TRBJ2-7; TRBD1 aligns across 9 bases. Germline V gene lookup returns CDR1 SEHNR and CDR2 FQNEAQ (reference sequence). V shed 8 bases, J shed 4 bases, and the junction held 12 bases outside the gene matches. The CDR3 has 15 amino acids. The DNA for the CDR3 is TGTGCCAGCTCAATGGCGGGACAGGGAGTTTACGAGCAGTACTTC. It yields the protein CASSMAGQGVYEQYF.

This chain uses TRBV18 with TRBJ2-1; D might be TRBD1 (5 bases). V was clipped by 5 bases and J by 0 bases, with 11 bases between them. Germline lookup yields CDR1 KGHSH and CDR2 LQKENI. CDR3 length equals 15 residues. The CDR3 sequence: CASSSQGSSYNEQFF. In DNA, the CDR3 is TGTGCCAGCTCATCCCAGGGAAGCTCCTACAATGAGCAGTTCTTC.

This clone has just a few counts. The V gene is TRBV19, the J gene TRBJ1-4, with unresolved D. V lost 3 bases to trimming and J lost 6 bases, with 14 bases between them. The CDR3 consists of 15 residues. CDR1 and CDR2 (germline): LNHDA, SQIVND (reference sequence). CDR3 sequence (DNA): TGTGCCAGTAGTATGCGCGACTACAACCATGAAAAACTGTTTTTT. This translates into CASSMRDYNHEKLFF. Using reference TRBV19 and TRBJ1-4 for the parts outside the CDR3, the full variable domain is DGGITQSPKYLFRKEGQNVTLSCEQNLNHDAMYWYRQDPGQGLRLIYYSQIVNDFQKGDIAEGYSVSREKKESFPLTVTSAQKNPTAFYLCASSMRDYNHEKLFFGSGTQLSVL.

The chain links TRBV5-1 to TRBJ2-7; 7 bases align to TRBD2. Trimming cost V 3 bases and J 4 bases; bases outside gene matches: 7. The CDR3 is 14 amino acids. The germline V gene encodes CDR1 SGHRS and CDR2 YFSETQ. The CDR3 bases are TGCGCCAGCAGCTATGGGGGAGGGGAATACGAGCAGTACTTC. This sequence encodes CASSYGGGEYEQYF. The full variable domain, its missing parts supplied by reference TRBV5-1 and TRBJ2-7, is KAGVTQTPRYLIKTRGQQVTLSCSPISGHRSVSWYQQTPGQGLQFLFEYFSETQRNKGNFPGRFSGRQFSNSRSEMNVSTLELGDSALYLCASSYGGGEYEQYFGPGTRLTVT.

The V call is TRBV9, the J call TRBJ2-3; D gene ambiguous. Trimming cost V 3 bases and J 0 bases, with 14 bases left between them. The CDR3 has 16 residues. From germline, CDR1 is SGDLS and CDR2 YYNGEE. In nucleotides, the CDR3 is TGTGCCAGCAGCGGCTCCTTCATAGCTAGCACAGATACGCAGTATTTT. It codes for CASSGSFIASTDTQYF.

The V and J genes are TRBV5-1 and TRBJ2-5; TRBD2 aligns across 9 bases. The trim removed 4 bases at V and 0 bases at J, leaving 4 bases unmatched. The CDR3 has 15 amino acids. Germline CDR1 reads SGHRS; CDR2 reads YFSETQ. The CDR3 region has the DNA TGCGCCAGCAGCCCAAGCGGGGGGTACCAAGAGACCCAGTACTTC. It codes for CASSPSGGYQETQYF. Full variable domain (outside the CDR3, taken from reference TRBV5-1 and TRBJ2-5): KAGVTQTPRYLIKTRGQQVTLSCSPISGHRSVSWYQQTPGQGLQFLFEYFSETQRNKGNFPGRFSGRQFSNSRSEMNVSTLELGDSALYLCASSPSGGYQETQYFGPGTRLLVL.

This chain uses TRBV18 with TRBJ2-7; 12 bases are shared with TRBD2. CDR3 length equals 15 residues. Germline CDR1 reads KGHSH; CDR2 reads LQKENI. Trimming took 5 bases from V and 4 from J; bases not matched to a gene: 6. The CDR3 region is CASSSSGTSGYEQYF. CDR3 sequence (DNA): TGTGCCAGCTCATCGTCCGGGACTAGCGGGTACGAGCAGTACTTC. Looking up the rest from reference TRBV18 and TRBJ2-7 gives the full variable domain: NAGVMQNPRHLVRRRGQEARLRCSPMKGHSHVYWYRQLPEEGLKFMVYLQKENIIDESGMPKERFSAEFPKEGPSILRIQQVVRGDSAAYFCASSSSGTSGYEQYFGPGTRLTVT.

This clone came up once. The chain combines TRBV4-1 with TRBJ2-7; perhaps TRBD1 as D (5 bases). The germline CDR1 and CDR2 sequences are MGHRA and YSYEKL. The CDR3 length is 13 residues. V was clipped by 6 bases and J by 1 base, with 10 bases between them. CDR3 sequence: CASSFRQSYEQYF. In DNA form, the CDR3 reads TGCGCCAGCAGTTTTAGACAGTCCTACGAGCAGTACTTC.

In its sample, this clone ranks as medium-sized. Other DNA sequences from this sample encode an identical CDR3 as well. The rearrangement uses TRBV5-1 and TRBJ2-1, with 7 positions matching TRBD1. V lost 3 bases to trimming and J lost 4 bases; unmatched junction nucleotides: 4. Germline-derived CDR1 and CDR2 are SGHRS and YFSETQ. This CDR3 comprises 14 residues. CDR3 protein: CASSSAGGYNEQFF. In DNA form, the CDR3 reads TGCGCCAGCAGCTCGGCAGGGGGATACAATGAGCAGTTCTTC.

This clone was detected only once. This chain links TRBV11-2 with TRBJ2-7, with 8 positions matching TRBD2. Trimming removed 6 bases from V and 2 bases from J; junction bases left unmatched: 6. The germline V gene encodes CDR1 SGHAT and CDR2 FQNNGV. CDR3 size: 14 residues. The CDR3 loop is CASSFPAGAYEQYF. DNA of the CDR3: TGTGCCAGCAGTTTCCCAGCGGGGGCCTACGAGCAGTACTTC.

The V call is TRBV4-2, the J call TRBJ1-1; 8 bases match TRBD1. The junction had 6 bases not matched to a gene; V was cut back by 2 bases and J by 4 bases. This CDR3 is 15 amino acids long. The germline V gene encodes CDR1 LGHNA and CDR2 YNFKEQ. CDR3 sequence (DNA): TGTGCCAGCAGCCAACAACCGACAGGGGCCACTGAAGCTTTCTTT. It codes for CASSQQPTGATEAFF.

The chain joins TRBV6-1 to TRBJ1-2; 7 bases are a match to TRBD1. With V trimmed by 0 bases and J by 2 bases, 3 bases remained unmatched. The germline V gene has CDR1 MNHNS and CDR2 SASEGT. The CDR3 spans 15 residues. The CDR3 nucleotides read TGTGCCAGCAGTGAAGCCCCGGGACAGAACTATGGCTACACCTTC. Protein: CASSEAPGQNYGYTF.

In nucleotides, the CDR3 is TGTGCCAGCACGTTGGCGGGGACAGAGACCCAGTACTTC. This encodes CASTLAGTETQYF. V gene TRBV6-5 combines with J gene TRBJ2-5, with D maybe TRBD2 (6 bases). CDR1 and CDR2 (germline): MNHEY, SVGAGI. V was pared by 7 bases and J by 4 bases, with 13 bases between. The CDR3 is made up of 13 amino acids.

This clone came up a few times. The chain has TRBV21-1 and TRBJ1-2; the table calls TRBD1, which could not be checked here. TRBV21-1 is a pseudogene segment. This CDR3 region has 13 residues. The CDR3 nucleotides read TGTGCCAGCAGCAAACCCTGGACAGGGTTTTTCTCCTTC. It yields the protein CASSKPWTGFFSF.

CDR3 nucleotides: TGTGCCAGCAGTGTGACAGGGGGTAATGAAAAACTGTTTTTT. This translates into CASSVTGGNEKLFF. The chain combines TRBV2 with TRBJ1-4, with 9 bases matching TRBD1. Germline values: CDR1 SNHLY, CDR2 FYNNEI. The CDR3 has 14 residues. J lost 4 bases, V lost 4 bases, and 1 base had no gene match.

This clone was counted between two and nine times. V and J are TRBV7-3 and TRBJ2-2; 13 nucleotides align to TRBD2. Germline CDR1 and CDR2: SGHTA and FQGTGA. V dropped 4 bases and J dropped 6; count of bases not matched to a gene: 2. There are 15 residues in the CDR3. As DNA, the CDR3 is TGTGCCAGCAGCTACGGACTAGCGGGAGCCGGGGAGCTGTTTTTT. This codes for CASSYGLAGAGELFF. The whole variable domain, remainder taken from reference TRBV7-3 and TRBJ2-2, is GAGVSQTPSNKVTEKGKYVELRCDPISGHTALYWYRQSLGQGPEFLIYFQGTGAADDSGLPNDRFFAVRPEGSVSTLKIQRTERGDSAVYLCASSYGLAGAGELFFGEGSRLTVL.

The chain uses TRBV15 and TRBJ2-2; a possible D gene is TRBD1 (6 bases). CDR3 length: 16 residues. Germline V CDR1 and CDR2: LNHNV, YYDKDF (reference sequence). V dropped 1 base and J dropped 3 bases, with 12 bases sitting between them. The CDR3 sequence: CATSRGTDLYTGELFF. The CDR3, as DNA: TGTGCCACCAGCAGAGGGACAGACTTGTACACCGGGGAGCTGTTTTTT.